A single sample gave rise to the 21 T cell receptor beta chains below, sequenced in a study of post-analysis software for immune sequencing data. Study-level findings and limits: Four or five TRBV segments, including TRBV5-6, TRBV5-1 and TRBV20-1, were more frequent in patients than controls.

Unique-molecular-identifier-tagged TCR beta cDNA libraries were used. TCRdb processed the PCR reads anew with MiXCR; each CDR3 protein has one entry. Counted here are fewer than 850,000 distinct CDR3 sequences, 25% to 30% occurring once; the ten biggest clones make up more than 0.55%. What these receptors recognize is not known. Sequenced input: blood. All receptors derive from a girl aged 5-17 years with multiple sclerosis.

A few counts support this clonotype. The CDR3 nucleotides read TGTGCCAGCCCGAAAGGGCCAGATCTACCCACGTCACCCCTCCACTTT. Translation: CASPKGPDLPTSPLHF. This chain connects TRBV28 to TRBJ1-6; D remains ambiguous. Germline CDR1 and CDR2: MDHEN and SYDVKM. The CDR3 is 16 residues long. V gave up 8 bases and J gave up 10 bases, with 24 bases separating them.

The gene calls are TRBV2 and TRBJ2-3; D is undetermined. Germline CDR1 and CDR2: SNHLY and FYNNEI. The CDR3 is 11 residues long. Deletions cut 4 bases from V and 5 bases from J, with 4 bases between. CDR3 residues: CASSGLDTQYF. The CDR3 nucleotides are TGTGCCAGCAGTGGGTTAGATACGCAGTATTTT. Combining the CDR3 with reference TRBV2 and TRBJ2-3 gives the whole variable domain EPEVTQTPSHQVTQMGQEVILRCVPISNHLYFYWYRQILGQKVEFLVSFYNNEISEKSEIFDDQFSVERPDGSNFTLKIRSTKLEDSAMYFCASSGLDTQYFGPGTRLTVL.

This clonotype was recorded a few times. The CDR3: CSVELGEAQKYNEQFF. The CDR3 DNA follows: TGCAGCGTTGAATTAGGAGAGGCCCAGAAGTACAATGAGCAGTTCTTC. The chain joins TRBV29-1 to TRBJ2-1, with D unclear. Germline CDR1 reads SQVTM; CDR2 reads ANQGSEA. V shed 2 bases and J shed 4 bases, with 18 bases lying between them. The CDR3 totals 16 residues.

The chain couples TRBV7-9 to TRBJ2-4; no clear D gene. Near its end, the DNA agrees better with TRBJ2-5, so the J call may be wrong. The CDR3 extends over 13 amino acids. In germline, CDR1 is SEHNR, CDR2 FQNEAQ (reference sequence). As DNA, the CDR3 is TGTGCCAGCAGCTCCCAAAACCCGTTGACCCAGTACTTC. Protein sequence: CASSSQNPLTQYF.

The chain joins TRBV6-5 to TRBJ1-2; possible D gene TRBD1, 5 bases. The germline V gene encodes CDR1 MNHEY and CDR2 SVGAGI. Trimming left V 4 bases short and J 6 bases short, with 12 bases between. CDR3 size: 13 residues. CDR3 sequence (DNA): TGTGCCAGCAGTTCGGGCCGGGGGGATGGCTACACCTTC. The encoded protein is CASSSGRGDGYTF.

This clonotype was recorded once. This chain uses TRBV20-1 with TRBJ2-4; 7 nucleotides align to TRBD2. This CDR3 is built from 14 residues. The V gene end was trimmed by 6 bases and the J gene end by 1 base; junction bases not matched to a gene: 6. Germline assignment: CDR1 DFQATT and CDR2 SNEGSKA (reference sequence). As DNA, the CDR3 is TGCAGTGCAAAGCGGGATGGTGCCAAAAACATTCAGTACTTC. Its translation: CSAKRDGAKNIQYF.

The chain is built from TRBV28 and TRBJ2-5, with D unresolved. V dropped 6 bases and J dropped 5 bases, with 16 bases sitting between them. The CDR3 spans 14 residues. Germline lookup yields CDR1 MDHEN and CDR2 SYDVKM. CDR3 loop: CASSPRSQRETQYF. The CDR3 DNA reads TGTGCCAGCAGCCCCCGGTCGCAGAGGGAGACCCAGTACTTC.

This clonotype was recorded a few times. The gene calls are TRBV7-2 and TRBJ2-3; D is unresolved. Trimming stripped 8 bases from V and 0 bases from J, with 12 bases between. Germline V CDR1 and CDR2: SGHTA, FQGNSA. The CDR3 loop spans 14 amino acids. The CDR3 nucleotides read TGTGCCAGCCTCTGGCGATATAGCACAGATACGCAGTATTTT. Its translation: CASLWRYSTDTQYF.

This clonotype was found a few times. J is TRBJ2-1 and V is TRBV4-1; 11 bases agree with TRBD2. This CDR3 is 17 amino acids long. The trim removed 4 bases at V and 6 bases at J, leaving 11 bases unmatched. Germline CDR1 is MGHRA and CDR2 is YSYEKL. The CDR3 region has the DNA TGCGCCAGCAGCCGTTCTTCCGAACTAGCGGGAGTCAATGAGCAGTTCTTC. It encodes CASSRSSELAGVNEQFF.

V is TRBV29-1 and J is TRBJ1-1; D remains unclear. CDR3 size: 13 residues. V shed 5 bases and J shed 2 bases, with 12 bases lying between them. The germline CDR1 and CDR2 sequences are SQVTM and ANQGSEA. The CDR3 protein is CSVTNPGNTEAFF. CDR3 nucleotides: TGCAGCGTTACCAATCCAGGAAACACTGAAGCTTTCTTT. Full variable domain (outside the CDR3, taken from reference TRBV29-1 and TRBJ1-1): SAVISQKPSRDICQRGTSLTIQCQVDSQVTMMFWYRQQPGQSLTLIATANQGSEATYESGFVIDKFPISRPNLTFSTLTVSNMSPEDSSIYLCSVTNPGNTEAFFGQGTRLTVV.

In its sample, this clonotype was seen a few times. The chain uses TRBV20-1 and TRBJ2-3; 9 nucleotides agree with TRBD1. The CDR3 extends over 16 amino acids. With 0 bases clipped from V and 3 bases from J, the junction kept 7 bases outside the gene matches. CDR1 and CDR2 from the germline V gene are DFQATT and SNEGSKA (reference sequence). In nucleotides, the CDR3 is TGCAGTGCTAGAGATAGGGACAGGGAGGGAACAGATACGCAGTATTTT. Translated: CSARDRDREGTDTQYF.

The rearrangement links TRBV24-1 to TRBJ2-1; the D is unclear. Per germline, CDR1 KGHDR and CDR2 SFDVKD. V dropped 2 bases and J dropped 4 bases, with 8 bases sitting between them. There are 14 residues in the CDR3. The CDR3 bases are TGTGCCACCAGTGATTGGGCCAGATACAATGAGCAGTTCTTC. This translates into CATSDWARYNEQFF.

The rearrangement uses TRBV20-1 and TRBJ1-5; D not resolved. The CDR3 consists of 13 residues. The V gene lost 6 bases and the J gene lost 5 bases, with 14 bases spanning the gap. Per the germline V gene, CDR1 is DFQATT and CDR2 is SNEGSKA (reference sequence). The CDR3 here is CSAQTHGDQPQHF. In nucleotides, the CDR3 is TGCAGTGCCCAGACCCATGGGGATCAGCCCCAGCATTTT.

The chain combines TRBV3-1 with TRBJ2-7, with TRBD1 matching over 8 bases. Per germline, CDR1 LGHDT and CDR2 YNNKEL (reference sequence). The ends lost 4 bases at V and 4 bases at J; junction bases unmatched: 15. This CDR3 spans 17 amino acids. CDR3 nucleotides: TGTGCCAGCAGCCGAATGAGGGGACAGGCTTGGGTTTACGAGCAGTACTTC. Amino acid sequence: CASSRMRGQAWVYEQYF.

This chain joins TRBV6-2 or TRBV6-3 and TRBJ2-7; 9 bases align to TRBD1. V trimming: 6 bases; J trimming: 6 bases; junction bases outside the gene matches: 9. Germline V gene sequence: CDR1 MNHEY, CDR2 SVGEGT. The CDR3 consists of 14 residues. The CDR3 bases are TGTGCCAGCAGACCCGGGACAGGGCAGCGCGAGCAGTACTTC. It is translated as CASRPGTGQREQYF.

The rearrangement uses TRBV5-1 and TRBJ2-1; 9 bases are shared with TRBD1. This CDR3 is built from 15 residues. Per the germline V gene, CDR1 is SGHRS and CDR2 is YFSETQ. Losses at the gene ends were 4 bases for V and 8 bases for J; bases not matched to a gene: 10. In nucleotides, the CDR3 is TGCGCCAGCAGCCCACCGGGACAGGGTCTCCATGAGCAGTTCTTC. It specifies CASSPPGQGLHEQFF.

The chain employs TRBV10-3 and TRBJ2-7, with TRBD2 as a possible D gene (5 bases). V gave up 6 bases and J gave up 4 bases, with 16 bases separating them. From germline, CDR1 is ENHRY and CDR2 SYGVKD. This CDR3 is built from 14 residues. The CDR3 sequence: CAISRGLAQYEQYF. CDR3 coding DNA: TGTGCCATCAGCCGAGGGTTAGCGCAGTACGAGCAGTACTTC.

The genes are TRBV20-1 and TRBJ1-4, with 8 bases fitting TRBD1. V shed 4 bases and J 7 bases; nucleotides not matched to a gene: 5. Germline assignment: CDR1 DFQATT and CDR2 SNEGSKA (reference sequence). The CDR3 sequence is 13 residues long. The CDR3 region is CSATRGPSEKLFF. The CDR3 DNA reads TGCAGTGCTACCAGGGGGCCAAGTGAAAAACTGTTTTTT.

Notes on this clonotype: This is likely a read error, given that the CDR3 carries no conserved phenylalanine or tryptophan at its end. The chain couples TRBV20-1 to TRBJ2-5, with 11 bases lining up with TRBD2. This CDR3 is 16 amino acids long. J lost 1 base, V lost 3 bases, and 7 bases had no gene match. Germline V lookup: CDR1 DFQATT, CDR2 SNEGSKA (reference sequence). CDR3 bases: TGCAGTGCTAGTAGCGGGGGGGCCTTTTCCCAAGAGACCCAGTACGTC. Translated: CSASSGGAFSQETQYV.

The chain joins TRBV4-1 to TRBJ2-7, with D possibly matching TRBD2 (6 bases). Germline values: CDR1 MGHRA, CDR2 YSYEKL. V was clipped by 1 base and J by 2 bases, with 12 bases between them. The CDR3 length is 15 residues. The CDR3 protein is CASSQVASATYEQYF. The CDR3 DNA reads TGCGCCAGCAGCCAAGTGGCTAGCGCTACCTACGAGCAGTACTTC.

J is TRBJ1-1 and V is TRBV24-1; D is uncertain. This CDR3 is built from 14 residues. V shed 2 bases and J shed 0 bases, with 6 bases lying between them. In germline, CDR1 is KGHDR, CDR2 SFDVKD. The DNA of the CDR3 is TGTGCCACCAGTGATTCGGCCGTGAACACTGAAGCTTTCTTT. Encoded protein: CATSDSAVNTEAFF.